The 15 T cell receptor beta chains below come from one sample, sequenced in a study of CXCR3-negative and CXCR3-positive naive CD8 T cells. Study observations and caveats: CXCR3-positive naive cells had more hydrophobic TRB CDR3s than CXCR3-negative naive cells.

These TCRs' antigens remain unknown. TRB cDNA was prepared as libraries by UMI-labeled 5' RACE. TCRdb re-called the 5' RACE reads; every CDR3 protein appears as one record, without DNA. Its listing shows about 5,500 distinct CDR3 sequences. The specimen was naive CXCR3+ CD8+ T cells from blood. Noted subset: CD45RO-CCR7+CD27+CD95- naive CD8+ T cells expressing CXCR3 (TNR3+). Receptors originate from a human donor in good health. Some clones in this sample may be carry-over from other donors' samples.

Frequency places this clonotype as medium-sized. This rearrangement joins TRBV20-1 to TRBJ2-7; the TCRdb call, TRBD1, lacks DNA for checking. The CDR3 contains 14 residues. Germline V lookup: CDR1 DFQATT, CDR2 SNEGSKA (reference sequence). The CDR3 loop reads CSAKGGTGNYEQYF.

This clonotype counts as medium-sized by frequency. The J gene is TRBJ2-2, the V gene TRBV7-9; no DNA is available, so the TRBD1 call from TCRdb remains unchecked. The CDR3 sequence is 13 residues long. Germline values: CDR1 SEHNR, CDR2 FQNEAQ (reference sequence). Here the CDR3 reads CASSSAGAGELFF. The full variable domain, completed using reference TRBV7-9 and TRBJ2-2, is DTGVSQNPRHKITKRGQNVTFRCDPISEHNRLYWYRQTLGQGPEFLTYFQNEAQLEKSRLLSDRFSAERPKGSFSTLEIQRTEQGDSAMYLCASSSAGAGELFFGEGSRLTVL.

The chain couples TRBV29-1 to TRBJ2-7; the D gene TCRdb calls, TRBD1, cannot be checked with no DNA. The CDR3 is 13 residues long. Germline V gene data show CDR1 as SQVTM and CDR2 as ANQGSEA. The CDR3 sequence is CSVWDDSRWEQYF.

The CDR3 loop is CASSENTKSGELFF. This chain joins TRBV2 and TRBJ2-2. Germline V gene sequence: CDR1 SNHLY, CDR2 FYNNEI. The CDR3 has 14 amino acids.

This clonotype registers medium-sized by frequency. The CDR3 is CSVVGDREFSGANVLTF. V is TRBV29-1 and J is TRBJ2-6; TCRdb proposes TRBD1, but this gene call is untestable without DNA. From germline, CDR1 is SQVTM and CDR2 ANQGSEA. The CDR3 length is 17 residues. The variable domain in full, with the rest retrieved from reference TRBV29-1 and TRBJ2-6, is SAVISQKPSRDICQRGTSLTIQCQVDSQVTMMFWYRQQPGQSLTLIATANQGSEATYESGFVIDKFPISRPNLTFSTLTVSNMSPEDSSIYLCSVVGDREFSGANVLTFGAGSRLTVL.

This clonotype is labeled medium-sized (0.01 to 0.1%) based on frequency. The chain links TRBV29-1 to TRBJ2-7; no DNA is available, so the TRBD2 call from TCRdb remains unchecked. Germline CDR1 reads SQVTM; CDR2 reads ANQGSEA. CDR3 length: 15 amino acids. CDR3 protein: CSVETGTSVAYEQYF.

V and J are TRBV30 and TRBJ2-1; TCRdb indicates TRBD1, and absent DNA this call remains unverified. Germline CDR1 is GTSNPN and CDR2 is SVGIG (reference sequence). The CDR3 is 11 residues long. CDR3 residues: CAWGGINEQFF. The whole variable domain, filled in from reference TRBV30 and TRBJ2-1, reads SQTIHQWPATLVQPVGSPLSLECTVEGTSNPNLYWYRQAAGRGLQLLFYSVGIGQISSEVPQNLSASRPQDRQFILSSKKLLLSDSGFYLCAWGGINEQFFGPGTRLTVL.

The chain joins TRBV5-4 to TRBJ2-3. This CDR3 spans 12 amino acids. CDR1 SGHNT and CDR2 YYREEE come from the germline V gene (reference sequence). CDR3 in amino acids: CATSPSTDTQYF.

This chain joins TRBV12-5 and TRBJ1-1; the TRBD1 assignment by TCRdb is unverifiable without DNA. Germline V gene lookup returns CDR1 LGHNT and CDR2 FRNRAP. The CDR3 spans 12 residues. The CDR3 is CASNTGDDEAFF.

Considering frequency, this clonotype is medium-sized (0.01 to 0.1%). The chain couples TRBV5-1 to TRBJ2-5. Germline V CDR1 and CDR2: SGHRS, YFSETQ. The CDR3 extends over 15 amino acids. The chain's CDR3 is CASSLAIGSRETQYF.

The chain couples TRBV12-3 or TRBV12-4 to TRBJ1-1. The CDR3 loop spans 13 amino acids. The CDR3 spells CASSFTENTEAFF.

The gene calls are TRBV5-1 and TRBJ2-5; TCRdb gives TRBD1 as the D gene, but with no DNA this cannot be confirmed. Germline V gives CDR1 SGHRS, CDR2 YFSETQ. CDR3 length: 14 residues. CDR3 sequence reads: CASSTGQGLETQYF.

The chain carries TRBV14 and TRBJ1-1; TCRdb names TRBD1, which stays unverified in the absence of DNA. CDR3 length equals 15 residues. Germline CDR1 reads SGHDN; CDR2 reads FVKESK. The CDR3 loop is CASSRTGRENTEAFF.

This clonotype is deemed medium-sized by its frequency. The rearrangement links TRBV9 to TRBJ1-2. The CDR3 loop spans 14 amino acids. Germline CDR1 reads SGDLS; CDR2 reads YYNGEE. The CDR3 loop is CASSVGGQGRGYTF.

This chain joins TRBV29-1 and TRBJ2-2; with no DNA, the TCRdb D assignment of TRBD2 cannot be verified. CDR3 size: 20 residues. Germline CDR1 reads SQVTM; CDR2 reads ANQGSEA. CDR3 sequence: CSVELTSGSQRISNTGELFF.